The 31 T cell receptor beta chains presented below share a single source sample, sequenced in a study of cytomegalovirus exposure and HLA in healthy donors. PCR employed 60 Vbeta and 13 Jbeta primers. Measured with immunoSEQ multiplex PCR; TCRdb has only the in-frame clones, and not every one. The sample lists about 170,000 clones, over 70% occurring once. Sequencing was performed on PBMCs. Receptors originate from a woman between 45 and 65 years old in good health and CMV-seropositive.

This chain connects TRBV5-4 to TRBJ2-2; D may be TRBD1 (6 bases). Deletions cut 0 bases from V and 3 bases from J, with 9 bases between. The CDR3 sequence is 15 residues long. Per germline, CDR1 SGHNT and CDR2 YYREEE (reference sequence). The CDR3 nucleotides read TGTGCCAGCAGCTTGGGGGCAGGGGACACCGGGGAGCTGTTTTTT. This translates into CASSLGAGDTGELFF.

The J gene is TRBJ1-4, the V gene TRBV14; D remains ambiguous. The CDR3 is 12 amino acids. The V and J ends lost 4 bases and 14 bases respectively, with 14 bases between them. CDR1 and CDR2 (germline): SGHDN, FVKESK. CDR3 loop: CASSRSGGRLFF. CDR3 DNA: TGTGCCAGCAGCCGAAGCGGCGGGAGGCTGTTTTTT.

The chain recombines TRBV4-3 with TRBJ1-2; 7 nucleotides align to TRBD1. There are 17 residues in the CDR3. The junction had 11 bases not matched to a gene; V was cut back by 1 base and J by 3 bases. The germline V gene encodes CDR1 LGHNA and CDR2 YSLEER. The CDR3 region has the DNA TGCGCCAGCAGCCAAGGAACCTCCGGCCAGGGGGACTATGGCTACACCTTC. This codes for CASSQGTSGQGDYGYTF.

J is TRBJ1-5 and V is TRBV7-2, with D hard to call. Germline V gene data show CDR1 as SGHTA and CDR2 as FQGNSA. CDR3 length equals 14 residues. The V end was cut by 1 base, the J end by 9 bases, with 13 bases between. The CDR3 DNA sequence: TGTGCCAGCAGCTTAGACGGCGGCCGGGGGCCCCAGCATTTT. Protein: CASSLDGGRGPQHF.

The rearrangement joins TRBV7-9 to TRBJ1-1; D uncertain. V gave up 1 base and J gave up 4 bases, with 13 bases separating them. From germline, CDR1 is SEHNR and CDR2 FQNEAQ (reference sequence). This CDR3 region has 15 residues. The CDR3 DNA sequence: TGTGCCAGCAGCTTAGGTTCTTCAGGCGTCACTGAAGCTTTCTTT. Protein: CASSLGSSGVTEAFF.

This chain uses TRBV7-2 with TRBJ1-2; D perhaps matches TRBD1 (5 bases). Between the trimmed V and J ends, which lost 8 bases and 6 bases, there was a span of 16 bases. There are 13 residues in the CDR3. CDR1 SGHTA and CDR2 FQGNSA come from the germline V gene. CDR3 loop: CASSSQGTHGYTF. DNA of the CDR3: TGTGCCAGCTCTTCCCAGGGTACACATGGCTACACCTTC.

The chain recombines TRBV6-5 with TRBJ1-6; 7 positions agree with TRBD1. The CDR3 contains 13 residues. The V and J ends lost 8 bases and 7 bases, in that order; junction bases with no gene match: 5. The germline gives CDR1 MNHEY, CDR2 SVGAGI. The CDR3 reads CASQGVRNSPLHF. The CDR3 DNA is TGTGCCAGCCAGGGGGTGAGGAATTCACCCCTCCACTTT.

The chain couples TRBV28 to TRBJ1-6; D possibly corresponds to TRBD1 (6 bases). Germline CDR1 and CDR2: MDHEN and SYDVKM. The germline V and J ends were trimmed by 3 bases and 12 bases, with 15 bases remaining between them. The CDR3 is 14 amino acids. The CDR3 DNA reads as TGTGCCAGCAGTTTGGTAGGGTTAGGGGGACCCCTCCACTTT. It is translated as CASSLVGLGGPLHF. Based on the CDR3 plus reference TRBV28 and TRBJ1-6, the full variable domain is DVKVTQSSRYLVKRTGEKVFLECVQDMDHENMFWYRQDPGLGLRLIYFSYDVKMKEKGDIPEGYSVSREKKERFSLILESASTNQTSMYLCASSLVGLGGPLHFGNGTRLTVT.

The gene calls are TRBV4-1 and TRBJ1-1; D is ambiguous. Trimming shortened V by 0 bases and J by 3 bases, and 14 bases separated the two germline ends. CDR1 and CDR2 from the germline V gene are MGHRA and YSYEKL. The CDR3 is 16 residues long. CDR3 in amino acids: CASSQEGMSGYTEAFF. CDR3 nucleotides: TGCGCCAGCAGCCAAGAGGGAATGTCGGGGTACACTGAAGCTTTCTTT.

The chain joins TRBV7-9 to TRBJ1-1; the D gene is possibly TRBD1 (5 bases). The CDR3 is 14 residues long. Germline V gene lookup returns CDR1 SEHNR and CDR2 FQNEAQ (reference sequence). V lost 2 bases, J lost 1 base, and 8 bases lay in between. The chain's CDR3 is CASSLQGENTEAFF. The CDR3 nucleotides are TGTGCCAGCAGCTTACAGGGTGAGAACACTGAAGCTTTCTTT.

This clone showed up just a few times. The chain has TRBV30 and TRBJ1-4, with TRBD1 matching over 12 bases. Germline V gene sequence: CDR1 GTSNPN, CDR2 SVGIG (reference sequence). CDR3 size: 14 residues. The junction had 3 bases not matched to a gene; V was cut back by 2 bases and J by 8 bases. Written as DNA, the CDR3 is TGTGCCTGGAGTACCGGGACAGGGGGCGAAAAACTGTTTTTT. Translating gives CAWSTGTGGEKLFF.

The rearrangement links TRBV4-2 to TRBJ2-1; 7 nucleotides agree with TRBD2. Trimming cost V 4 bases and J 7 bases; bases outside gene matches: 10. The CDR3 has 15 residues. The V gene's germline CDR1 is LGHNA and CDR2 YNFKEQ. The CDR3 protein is CASSLGAGAGNEQFF. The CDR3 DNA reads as TGTGCCAGCAGCCTTGGGGCGGGAGCCGGAAATGAGCAGTTCTTC.

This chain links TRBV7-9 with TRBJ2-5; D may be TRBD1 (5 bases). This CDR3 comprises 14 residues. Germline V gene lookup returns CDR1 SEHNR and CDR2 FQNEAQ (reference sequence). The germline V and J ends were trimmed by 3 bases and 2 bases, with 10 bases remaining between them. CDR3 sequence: CASSLASGQETQYF. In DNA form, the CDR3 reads TGTGCCAGCAGCTTGGCGTCAGGGCAAGAGACCCAGTACTTC.

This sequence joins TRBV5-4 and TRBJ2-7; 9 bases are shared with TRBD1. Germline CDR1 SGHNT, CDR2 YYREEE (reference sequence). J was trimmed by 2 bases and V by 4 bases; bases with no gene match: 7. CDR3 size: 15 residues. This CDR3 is CASSTGQGRPYEQYF. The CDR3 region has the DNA TGTGCCAGCAGCACTGGACAGGGGAGACCCTACGAGCAGTACTTC. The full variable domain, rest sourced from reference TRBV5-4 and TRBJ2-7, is ETGVTQSPTHLIKTRGQQVTLRCSSQSGHNTVSWYQQALGQGPQFIFQYYREEENGRGNFPPRFSGLQFPNYSSELNVNALELDDSALYLCASSTGQGRPYEQYFGPGTRLTVT.

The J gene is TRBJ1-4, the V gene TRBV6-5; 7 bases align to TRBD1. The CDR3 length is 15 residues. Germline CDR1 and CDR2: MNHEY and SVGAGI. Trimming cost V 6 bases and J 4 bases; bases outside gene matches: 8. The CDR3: CASRAPTGSNEKLFF. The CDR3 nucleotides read TGTGCCAGCAGAGCTCCGACAGGGAGTAATGAAAAACTGTTTTTT.

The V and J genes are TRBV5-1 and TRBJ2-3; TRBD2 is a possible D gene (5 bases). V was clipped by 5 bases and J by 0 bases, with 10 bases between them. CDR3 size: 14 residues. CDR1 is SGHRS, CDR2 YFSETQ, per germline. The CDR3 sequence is CASRRATSTDTQYF. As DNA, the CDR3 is TGCGCCAGCAGGAGGGCCACTAGCACAGATACGCAGTATTTT. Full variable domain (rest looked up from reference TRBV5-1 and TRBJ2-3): KAGVTQTPRYLIKTRGQQVTLSCSPISGHRSVSWYQQTPGQGLQFLFEYFSETQRNKGNFPGRFSGRQFSNSRSEMNVSTLELGDSALYLCASRRATSTDTQYFGPGTRLTVL.

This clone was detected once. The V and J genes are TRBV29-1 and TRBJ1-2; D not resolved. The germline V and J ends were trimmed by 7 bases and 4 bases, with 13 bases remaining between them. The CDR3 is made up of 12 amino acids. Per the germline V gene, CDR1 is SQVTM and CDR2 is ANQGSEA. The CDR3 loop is CSAERAGYGYTF. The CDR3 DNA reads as TGCAGCGCCGAGAGGGCAGGCTATGGCTACACCTTC.

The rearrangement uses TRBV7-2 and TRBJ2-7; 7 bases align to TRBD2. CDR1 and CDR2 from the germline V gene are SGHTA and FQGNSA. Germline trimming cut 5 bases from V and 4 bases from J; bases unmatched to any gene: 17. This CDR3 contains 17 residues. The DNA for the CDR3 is TGTGCCAGCAGCCCCGGATTGGGAATGGGCGGGGGTTACGAGCAGTACTTC. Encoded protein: CASSPGLGMGGGYEQYF.

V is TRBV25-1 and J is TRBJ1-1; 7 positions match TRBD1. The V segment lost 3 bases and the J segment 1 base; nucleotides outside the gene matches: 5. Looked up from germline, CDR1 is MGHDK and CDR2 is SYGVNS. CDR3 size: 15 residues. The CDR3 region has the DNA TGTGCCAGCAGTGAGCTGGGACAGCAGAACACTGAAGCTTTCTTT. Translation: CASSELGQQNTEAFF.

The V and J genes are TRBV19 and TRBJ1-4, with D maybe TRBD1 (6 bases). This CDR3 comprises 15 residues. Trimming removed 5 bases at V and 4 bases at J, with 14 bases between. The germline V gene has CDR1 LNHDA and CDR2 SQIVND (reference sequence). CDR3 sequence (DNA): TGTGCCAGTAGTTTCGACAGGACGTTTAATGAAAAACTGTTTTTT. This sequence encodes CASSFDRTFNEKLFF.

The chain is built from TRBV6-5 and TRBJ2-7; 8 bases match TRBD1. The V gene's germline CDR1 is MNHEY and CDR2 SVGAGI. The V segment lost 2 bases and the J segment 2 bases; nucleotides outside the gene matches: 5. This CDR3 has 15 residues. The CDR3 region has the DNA TGTGCCAGCAGTTACGACAGGGGAAGGGCCTACGAGCAGTACTTC. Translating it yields CASSYDRGRAYEQYF.

DNA for the CDR3: TGTGCCACCAGAGTGTTAGGGGGCCAAGAGACCCAGTACTTC. Amino acids: CATRVLGGQETQYF. The chain is built from TRBV2 and TRBJ2-5; maybe TRBD1 (6 bases). Trimming removed 10 bases from V and 1 base from J, with 16 bases in between. Germline V gives CDR1 SNHLY, CDR2 FYNNEI. The CDR3 has 14 residues.

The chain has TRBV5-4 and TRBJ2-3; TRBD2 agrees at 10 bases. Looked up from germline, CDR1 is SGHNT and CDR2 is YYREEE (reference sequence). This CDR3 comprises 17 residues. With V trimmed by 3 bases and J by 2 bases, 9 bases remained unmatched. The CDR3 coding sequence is TGTGCCAGCAGCTCTGTGGTTAGCGGGGGGAACACAGATACGCAGTATTTT. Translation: CASSSVVSGGNTDTQYF.

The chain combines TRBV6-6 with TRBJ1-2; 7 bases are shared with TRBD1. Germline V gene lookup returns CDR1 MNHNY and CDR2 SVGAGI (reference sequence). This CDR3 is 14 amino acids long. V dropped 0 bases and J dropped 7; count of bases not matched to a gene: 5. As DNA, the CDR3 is TGTGCCAGCAGTTACTCGGAGGGGGCAGGTGGCTACACCTTC. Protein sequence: CASSYSEGAGGYTF.

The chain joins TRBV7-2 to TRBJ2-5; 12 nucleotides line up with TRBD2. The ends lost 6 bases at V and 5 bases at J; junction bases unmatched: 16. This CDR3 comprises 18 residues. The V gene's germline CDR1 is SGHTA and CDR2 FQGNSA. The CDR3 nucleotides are TGTGCCAGCAGACATGACACGTCGAGGACTAGCGGGAAGGAGACCCAGTACTTC. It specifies CASRHDTSRTSGKETQYF.

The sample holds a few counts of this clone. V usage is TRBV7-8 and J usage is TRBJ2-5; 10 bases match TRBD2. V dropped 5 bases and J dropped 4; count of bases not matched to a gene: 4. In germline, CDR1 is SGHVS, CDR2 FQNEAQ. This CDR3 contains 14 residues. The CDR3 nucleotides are TGTGCCAGCAGCAGTCGACTAGCGGGAGAGACCCAGTACTTC. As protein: CASSSRLAGETQYF.

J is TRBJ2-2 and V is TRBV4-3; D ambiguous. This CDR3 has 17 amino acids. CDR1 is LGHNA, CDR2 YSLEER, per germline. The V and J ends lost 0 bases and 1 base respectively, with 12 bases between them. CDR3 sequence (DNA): TGCGCCAGCAGCCAAGATTGGAAGGCAGGGAACACCGGGGAGCTGTTTTTT. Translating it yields CASSQDWKAGNTGELFF.

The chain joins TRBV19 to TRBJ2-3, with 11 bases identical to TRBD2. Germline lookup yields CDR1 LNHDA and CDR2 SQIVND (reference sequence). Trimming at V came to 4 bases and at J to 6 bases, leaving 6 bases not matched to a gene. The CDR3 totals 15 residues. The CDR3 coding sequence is TGTGCCAGTAGTACCACTAGCGGGAGCTTTGATACGCAGTATTTT. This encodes CASSTTSGSFDTQYF.

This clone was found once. CDR3 sequence reads: CASSPVTGAWGLARRAFF. The CDR3 nucleotides read TGTGCCAGCAGTCCCGTAACAGGGGCGTGGGGCCTTGCACGTCGGGCTTTCTTT. The chain uses TRBV28 and TRBJ1-1, with TRBD1 matching 7 bases. This CDR3 region has 18 residues. Germline CDR1 and CDR2: MDHEN and SYDVKM. With 5 bases clipped from V and 11 bases from J, the junction kept 26 bases outside the gene matches.

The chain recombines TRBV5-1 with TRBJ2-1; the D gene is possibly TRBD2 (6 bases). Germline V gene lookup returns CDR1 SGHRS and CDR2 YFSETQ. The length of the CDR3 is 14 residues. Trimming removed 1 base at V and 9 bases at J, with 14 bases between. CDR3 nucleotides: TGCGCCAGCAGCTTGCCGGGAGTTGGATCTGAGCAGTTCTTC. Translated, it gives CASSLPGVGSEQFF.

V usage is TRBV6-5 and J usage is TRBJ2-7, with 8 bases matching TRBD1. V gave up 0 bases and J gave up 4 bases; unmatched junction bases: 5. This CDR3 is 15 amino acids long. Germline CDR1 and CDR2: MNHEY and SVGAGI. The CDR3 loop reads CASSYSWTGRYEQYF. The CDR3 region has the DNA TGTGCCAGCAGTTACTCGTGGACAGGGAGGTACGAGCAGTACTTC.